This TCR beta chain was obtained from a study of shared clonotypes between healthy human individuals. A CD45RA+ naive subset and a CD45RA-negative memory subset were split from CD4+ cells. The CDR3 has 13 amino acids. The germline V gene encodes CDR1 GTSNPN and CDR2 SVGIG (reference sequence). V was pared by 0 bases and J by 5 bases, with 10 bases between. Sequenced by immunoSEQ multiplex PCR; TCRdb stores in-frame clones only, minus some. The profile shows about a million clones, approximately 80% of them singletons. The chain couples TRBV30 to TRBJ2-5; no clear D. The source of this sequence is a man aged 18 to 29 in good health. Some clones in this sample may be carry-over from other donors' samples. The sample consisted of memory CD4+ T cells from PBMCs. Sample subset: CD45RA-negative fraction. CDR3 DNA sequence: TGTGCCTGGAGTGTACGGGTAAGGGAGACCCAGTACTTC. Translation: CAWSVRVRETQYF. Combining the CDR3 with reference TRBV30 and TRBJ2-5 gives the whole variable domain SQTIHQWPATLVQPVGSPLSLECTVEGTSNPNLYWYRQAAGRGLQLLFYSVGIGQISSEVPQNLSASRPQDRQFILSSKKLLLSDSGFYLCAWSVRVRETQYFGPGTRLLVL.